This T cell receptor beta chain was captured in a study of cytotoxic CD8 clonotypes in ibrutinib-treated CLL. A few counts support this clone. Clones were read by immunoSEQ multiplex PCR, and TCRdb kept only the in-frame ones, dropping some. The sample records over 250,000 clones, approximately 76% being singletons. The CDR3 is 15 residues long. V lost 5 bases to trimming and J lost 3 bases, with 14 bases between them. Germline V CDR1 and CDR2: SEHNR, FQNEAQ (reference sequence). The TCR was taken from a human donor with chronic lymphocytic leukemia. The sequencing used PBMCs, collected at disease progression, from a patient treated with ibrutinib. The rearrangement joins TRBV7-9 to TRBJ2-1, with unresolved D. CDR3 bases: TGTGCCAGCAGCCTGGCGAACAGCGTCTACAATGAGCAGTTCTTC. It translates to CASSLANSVYNEQFF.